Presented here are 16 T cell receptor beta chains from one specimen sequenced in a study of control samples from healthy donors and cancer patients. Sequencing used immunoSEQ multiplex PCR; TCRdb keeps in-frame clones, though not all of them. In the table there are some 110,000 clones, over 90% of which are singletons. The sample was blood. The origin of the receptors is a man aged 30 to 39 in good health.

The chain couples TRBV2 to TRBJ1-2; no definite D call. In germline, CDR1 is SNHLY, CDR2 FYNNEI. Deletions cut 8 bases from V and 9 bases from J, with 10 bases between. This CDR3 is 10 amino acids long. CDR3 coding DNA: TGTGCCAGCCCCCCGGGGAGCTACACCTTC. It yields the protein CASPPGSYTF. Combining the CDR3 with reference TRBV2 and TRBJ1-2 gives the whole variable domain EPEVTQTPSHQVTQMGQEVILRCVPISNHLYFYWYRQILGQKVEFLVSFYNNEISEKSEIFDDQFSVERPDGSNFTLKIRSTKLEDSAMYFCASPPGSYTFGSGTRLTVV.

The chain employs TRBV19 and TRBJ2-7, with D possibly matching TRBD2 (6 bases). Germline CDR1 LNHDA, CDR2 SQIVND (reference sequence). The V gene lost 5 bases and the J gene lost 2 bases, with 13 bases spanning the gap. This CDR3 region has 14 residues. The CDR3 sequence: CASSPRDGPYEQYF. CDR3 coding DNA: TGTGCCAGTAGTCCGCGGGACGGTCCCTACGAGCAGTACTTC.

The chain is built from TRBV6-5 and TRBJ2-5; a possible D gene is TRBD1 (6 bases). Per the germline V gene, CDR1 is MNHEY and CDR2 is SVGAGI. The length of the CDR3 is 12 residues. V lost 8 bases to trimming and J lost 3 bases, with 10 bases between them. Written as DNA, the CDR3 is TGTGCCAGCGCGTACAGGGAAGAGACCCAGTACTTC. Residues: CASAYREETQYF.

The chain recombines TRBV19 with TRBJ1-2; D remains unclear. Trimming stripped 2 bases from V and 4 bases from J, with 14 bases between. Germline V gene data show CDR1 as LNHDA and CDR2 as SQIVND (reference sequence). The CDR3 is made up of 15 amino acids. The CDR3 region has the DNA TGTGCCAGTAGTATACGAGCCGGAGGACCCTATGGCTACACCTTC. Translating gives CASSIRAGGPYGYTF.

The chain recombines TRBV5-4 with TRBJ1-1; 8 nucleotides agree with TRBD1. Trimming at V came to 5 bases and at J to 1 base, leaving 4 bases not matched to a gene. Germline V gene lookup returns CDR1 SGHNT and CDR2 YYREEE (reference sequence). This CDR3 has 14 residues. The CDR3 here is CASSNRGGNTEAFF. CDR3 coding DNA: TGTGCCAGCAGTAACAGGGGGGGGAACACTGAAGCTTTCTTT.

The rearrangement links TRBV19 to TRBJ1-1, with D maybe TRBD1 (5 bases). Germline assignment: CDR1 LNHDA and CDR2 SQIVND (reference sequence). CDR3 length equals 14 residues. The V end lost 2 bases, the J end lost 5 bases, and 12 bases lay between the germline ends. For the CDR3, the DNA is TGTGCCAGTAGTATACCTACGGGGGGAACTGAAGCTTTCTTT. Amino acid sequence: CASSIPTGGTEAFF.

The V gene is TRBV21-1, the J gene TRBJ2-6; the table's TRBD1 call for D was not verified on the DNA. TRBV21-1 has pseudogene status. The CDR3 has 17 amino acids. The CDR3 DNA reads TGTGCCAGCAGCAGGGACAGGGGGAAGTCTGGGGCCAACGTCCTGACTTTC. This codes for CASSRDRGKSGANVLTF.

In this sample, this clone turned up once. The rearrangement links TRBV5-4 to TRBJ1-2; possibly TRBD1 for D (6 bases). The germline CDR1 and CDR2 sequences are SGHNT and YYREEE (reference sequence). Trimming removed 5 bases from V and 4 bases from J, with 15 bases in between. This CDR3 is built from 14 residues. The CDR3, as DNA: TGTGCCAGCAGGAGGGGGTTCGGAGGCTATGGCTACACCTTC. It encodes CASRRGFGGYGYTF.

V is TRBV15 and J is TRBJ2-7; D is ambiguous. CDR1 LNHNV and CDR2 YYDKDF come from the germline V gene (reference sequence). The CDR3 totals 13 residues. V lost 0 bases and J 5 bases, leaving 8 bases between the germline ends. CDR3 sequence (DNA): TGTGCCACCAGCAGAGATTGGCAGGACGAGCAGTACTTC. Protein sequence: CATSRDWQDEQYF. Using reference TRBV15 and TRBJ2-7 for the parts outside the CDR3, the full variable domain is DAMVIQNPRYQVTQFGKPVTLSCSQTLNHNVMYWYQQKSSQAPKLLFHYYDKDFNNEADTPDNFQSRRPNTSFCFLDIRSPGLGDTAMYLCATSRDWQDEQYFGPGTRLTVT.

This chain uses TRBV7-3 with TRBJ2-3; either TRBD1 or TRBD2 may fit D (5 bases each). Germline V gene lookup returns CDR1 SGHTA and CDR2 FQGTGA. CDR3 size: 15 residues. V lost 3 bases and J lost 1, with 11 bases in between. The chain's CDR3 is CASSLGTTGTDTQYF. The CDR3, as DNA: TGTGCCAGCAGCTTGGGGACGACGGGCACAGATACGCAGTATTTT.

The chain carries TRBV4-1 and TRBJ2-5; maybe TRBD2 (5 bases). Germline CDR1 MGHRA, CDR2 YSYEKL. The CDR3 is 17 amino acids. The V and J ends lost 6 bases and 6 bases respectively, with 26 bases between them. Here the CDR3 reads CASSPSLNPSGIQTQYF. The CDR3 region has the DNA TGCGCCAGCAGTCCATCCCTAAACCCGTCGGGGATTCAGACCCAGTACTTC.

This rearrangement joins TRBV5-1 to TRBJ1-1; 9 bases are a match to TRBD1. Per the germline V gene, CDR1 is SGHRS and CDR2 is YFSETQ. The CDR3 is made up of 14 amino acids. The ends lost 3 bases at V and 3 bases at J; junction bases unmatched: 3. CDR3 protein: CASSWGQGDTEAFF. The DNA of the CDR3 is TGCGCCAGCAGCTGGGGACAGGGTGACACTGAAGCTTTCTTT.

CDR3 nucleotides: TGTGCCAGCAGTGAAGCGCCGAAAACGAACGGGGTGGAAGCTTTCTTT. As protein: CASSEAPKTNGVEAFF. This rearrangement joins TRBV6-1 to TRBJ1-1; D is unclear. CDR1 and CDR2 from the germline V gene are MNHNS and SASEGT. The CDR3 is 16 residues long. The germline V and J ends were trimmed by 0 bases and 8 bases, with 19 bases remaining between them.

This sequence joins TRBV4-1 and TRBJ2-1; 7 bases agree with TRBD1. J gave up 4 bases and V 0 bases, and 3 bases lay outside the gene matches. The CDR3 runs 15 residues. The germline CDR1 and CDR2 sequences are MGHRA and YSYEKL. CDR3 bases: TGCGCCAGCAGCCAAGATCTGGGACAGTACAATGAGCAGTTCTTC. Amino acids: CASSQDLGQYNEQFF.

This clone appeared a single time. The chain links TRBV5-1 to TRBJ1-2; D possibly corresponds to TRBD1 (6 bases). CDR3 length equals 13 residues. Germline values: CDR1 SGHRS, CDR2 YFSETQ. V was shortened by 0 bases and J by 6 bases, with 9 bases between the two germline ends. Here the CDR3 reads CASSLEGGNGYTF. The CDR3 coding sequence is TGCGCCAGCAGCTTGGAAGGGGGAAATGGCTACACCTTC.

This rearrangement joins TRBV14 to TRBJ1-6; 8 bases agree with TRBD1. CDR1 is SGHDN and CDR2 is FVKESK in the germline V gene. CDR3 length equals 14 residues. J lost 10 bases, V lost 0 bases, and 2 bases had no gene match. The CDR3: CASSQETGGSPLHF. The CDR3 nucleotides are TGTGCCAGCAGCCAAGAAACAGGGGGGTCACCCCTCCACTTT.